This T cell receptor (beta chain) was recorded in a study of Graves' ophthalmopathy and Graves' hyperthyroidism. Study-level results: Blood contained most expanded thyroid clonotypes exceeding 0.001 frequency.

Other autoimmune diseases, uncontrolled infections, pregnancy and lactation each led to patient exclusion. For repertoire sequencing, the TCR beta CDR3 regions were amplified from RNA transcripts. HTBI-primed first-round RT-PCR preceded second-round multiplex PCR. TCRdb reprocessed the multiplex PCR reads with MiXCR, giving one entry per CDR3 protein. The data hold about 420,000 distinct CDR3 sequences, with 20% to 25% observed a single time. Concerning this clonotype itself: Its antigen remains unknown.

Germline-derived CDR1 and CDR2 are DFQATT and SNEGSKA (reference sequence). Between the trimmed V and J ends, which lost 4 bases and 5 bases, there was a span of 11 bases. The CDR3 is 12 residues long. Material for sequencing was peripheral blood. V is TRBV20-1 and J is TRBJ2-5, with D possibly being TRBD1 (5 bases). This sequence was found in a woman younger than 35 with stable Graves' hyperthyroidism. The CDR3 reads CSANTGRETQYF. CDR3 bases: TGCAGTGCTAACACAGGTCGGGAGACCCAGTACTTC.